The 9 T cell receptor beta chains below come from one sample, sequenced in a study of blood T cell repertoires in COVID-19. TCRdb's table, derived via immunoSEQ multiplex PCR, lists solely in-frame clones and lacks some. The sample lists around 500,000 clones, 88% occurring once. Specimen: PBMCs or T cells enriched from blood (not recorded which). The receptors were sampled from a woman aged 40 to 50 who had recovered from COVID-19.

J is TRBJ2-1 and V is TRBV10-1, with 7 positions matching TRBD2. J gave up 7 bases and V 4 bases, and 7 bases lay outside the gene matches. Germline CDR1 WNHNN, CDR2 SYGVQD (reference sequence). The CDR3 loop spans 14 amino acids. The CDR3 sequence: CASSGVLAENEQFF. In nucleotides, the CDR3 is TGCGCCAGCAGTGGGGTCCTAGCGGAGAATGAGCAGTTCTTC.

This chain joins TRBV27 and TRBJ1-2, with D uncertain. CDR1 and CDR2 (germline): MNHEY, SMNVEV (reference sequence). V was pared by 4 bases and J by 0 bases, with 12 bases between. The length of the CDR3 is 15 residues. Written as DNA, the CDR3 is TGTGCCAGCAGTTCCTCGGGAACAGCTAACTATGGCTACACCTTC. Encoded protein: CASSSSGTANYGYTF.

This chain connects TRBV5-5 to TRBJ1-1; 8 nucleotides line up with TRBD1. The CDR3 sequence is 14 residues long. The V and J ends lost 2 bases and 1 base, in that order; junction bases with no gene match: 1. Per germline, CDR1 SGHKS and CDR2 YYEKEE (reference sequence). The CDR3 DNA reads as TGTGCCAGCAGCTTCGACAGGGGGAACACTGAAGCTTTCTTT. As protein: CASSFDRGNTEAFF.

The CDR3 protein is CASSLEAASYNEQFF. As DNA, the CDR3 is TGTGCCAGCAGTCTAGAAGCGGCCTCCTACAATGAGCAGTTCTTC. The J gene is TRBJ2-1, the V gene TRBV2; D possibly corresponds to TRBD2 (5 bases). The length of the CDR3 is 15 residues. Germline V gives CDR1 SNHLY, CDR2 FYNNEI. The V end lost 5 bases, the J end lost 0 bases, and 11 bases lay between the germline ends.

This clone was seen just once. The V and J genes are TRBV6-2 or TRBV6-3 and TRBJ1-3, with 7 bases fitting TRBD1. The length of the CDR3 is 14 residues. J lost 2 bases, V lost 2 bases, and 0 bases had no gene match. Germline V gene lookup returns CDR1 MNHEY and CDR2 SVGEGT. The CDR3 DNA follows: TGTGCCAGCAGTTACACAGGGGCTGGAAACACCATATATTTT. Its protein is CASSYTGAGNTIYF.

This rearrangement joins TRBV19 to TRBJ1-2; TRBD1 matches at 7 bases. J was trimmed by 4 bases and V by 7 bases; bases with no gene match: 9. This CDR3 comprises 14 residues. Germline lookup yields CDR1 LNHDA and CDR2 SQIVND (reference sequence). Written as DNA, the CDR3 is TGTGCCAGTAAAACCCCGGGACAGCTCTATGGCTACACCTTC. It encodes CASKTPGQLYGYTF.

This chain links TRBV10-1 with TRBJ1-1; D is perhaps TRBD1 (5 bases). The germline V gene encodes CDR1 WNHNN and CDR2 SYGVQD (reference sequence). V lost 4 bases, J lost 2 bases, and 11 bases lay in between. This CDR3 spans 14 amino acids. The chain's CDR3 is CASSAGDFNTEAFF. As DNA, the CDR3 is TGCGCCAGCAGTGCGGGGGATTTTAACACTGAAGCTTTCTTT.

V usage is TRBV29-1 and J usage is TRBJ1-1; 8 bases line up with TRBD1. Germline values: CDR1 SQVTM, CDR2 ANQGSEA. The ends lost 8 bases at V and 11 bases at J; junction bases unmatched: 10. The CDR3 length is 11 residues. The CDR3 DNA follows: TGCAGCTCCGGACAGGGTGGATTGGCTTTCTTT. Its translation is CSSGQGGLAFF.

This clone was recorded once. The chain's CDR3 is CASSWGDLSYEQYF. In nucleotides, the CDR3 is TGTGCCAGCTCGTGGGGGGATCTATCCTACGAGCAGTACTTC. The V call is TRBV3-1 (or the pseudogene TRBV3-2), the J call TRBJ2-7; possibly TRBD2 for D (6 bases). Germline V gene lookup returns CDR1 LGHDT and CDR2 YNNKEL (reference sequence). The CDR3 length is 14 residues. The V end was cut by 8 bases, the J end by 1 base, with 15 bases between.